This is a list of T cell receptor beta chains from one sample in a study of blood T cell repertoires in COVID-19. Repertoires were generated with immunoSEQ multiplex PCR, while TCRdb's copy carries only in-frame clones and drops some. The repertoire holds about 300,000 clones, with about four fifths as singletons. Sequencing was performed on peripheral blood. The receptors were gathered from a human donor with COVID-19, enrolled during active disease. The donor label of this sample is uncertain. CDR3s include the opening cysteine and the closing phenylalanine or tryptophan. Each record gives: clone size, V gene, D gene, J gene, CDR3 DNA, CDR3 protein. A D gene is named only where the DNA matches it firmly. Size is stated for part of the rows, as once, few or many counts, or as a class when the clone is expanded.

.	TRBV5-6	TRBD2	TRBJ2-2	TGTGCCAGCAGCTTGCTGGGACTAGCGGGGAACACCGGGGAGCTGTTTTTT	CASSLLGLAGNTGELFF
.	TRBV7-3	TRBD1	TRBJ2-7	TGTGCCAGCAGCCGGGACAGAGTCTACGAGCAGTACTTC	CASSRDRVYEQYF
.	TRBV4-1	TRBD2	TRBJ2-7	TGCGCCAGCAGCACTCGATGGACTAGCGGAGCCTACGAGCAGTACTTC	CASSTRWTSGAYEQYF
once	TRBV19	TRBD1	TRBJ2-3	TGTGCCAGTAGTAGGGGACAGGGGATCGATACGCAGTATTTT	CASSRGQGIDTQYF
.	TRBV11-2	.	TRBJ2-4	TGTGCCAGCAGTTCCCAGGGTTTGGCCAAAAACATTCAGTACTTC	CASSSQGLAKNIQYF
.	TRBV25-1	.	TRBJ2-7	TGTGCCAGCAGTGGTCAACAGGGACCGATCCCGCGGGAGCAGTACTTC	CASSGQQGPIPREQYF
.	TRBV15	.	TRBJ2-3	TGTGCCACCAGCAGAGGCGGGGCCGGCACAGATACGCAGTATTTT	CATSRGGAGTDTQYF
.	TRBV7-3	TRBD1	TRBJ2-2	TGTGCCAGCAGCTTAACAGGGACAGTGAACACCGGGGAGCTGTTTTTT	CASSLTGTVNTGELFF
.	TRBV19	.	TRBJ2-7	TGTGCCAGTAGTATCGCGCAAATCCACGAGCAGTACTTC	CASSIAQIHEQYF
few	TRBV5-6	.	TRBJ1-1	TGTGCCAGCAGATGGGGGGGCCGGGGCGAAGGAGCTTTCTTT	CASRWGGRGEGAFF
.	TRBV11-1	TRBD2	TRBJ2-2	TGTGCCAGCAACCACCGCGGGGGTTTGAGCACCGGGGAGCTGTTTTTT	CASNHRGGLSTGELFF
.	TRBV28	TRBD2	TRBJ2-1	TGTGCCAGCATAACCGGGACTAGCGGGAGAAATGAGCAGTTCTTC	CASITGTSGRNEQFF
.	TRBV10-3	.	TRBJ1-6	TGTGCCATCAAAGAAAACAGTCAGATTAATTCACCCCTCCACTTT	CAIKENSQINSPLHF
.	TRBV7-2	TRBD2	TRBJ2-7	TGTGCCAGCAGCTTCGGCGGGAGTGCCACCTACGAGCAGTACTTC	CASSFGGSATYEQYF
.	TRBV7-3	.	TRBJ1-1	TGTGCCAGCAGCTTAAATCCGGGTAGCACTGAAGCTTTCTTT	CASSLNPGSTEAFF
.	TRBV10-2	.	TRBJ2-7	TGCGCCAGCAGAACCGGCGGCAGGGGAGGGGCGCAGTACTTC	CASRTGGRGGAQYF
.	TRBV28	TRBD1	TRBJ2-5	TGTGCCAGCAGTCGATCCCACTCGGGACAGGGAAAAGAGACCCAGTACTTC	CASSRSHSGQGKETQYF
.	TRBV15	TRBD1	TRBJ2-1	TGTGCCACCAGCAGAGATTCTTCCTTACCAGGGGGGCAGTTCTTC	CATSRDSSLPGGQFF
.	TRBV5-4	TRBD2	TRBJ2-3	TGTGCCAGCAGCTTGGGGGATAGCGGGGCCAGCACAGATACGCAGTATTTT	CASSLGDSGASTDTQYF
.	TRBV5-1	.	TRBJ1-4	TGCGCCAGCAGCTTGATCCGGGGAACTAATGAAAAACTGTTTTTT	CASSLIRGTNEKLFF
.	TRBV7-2	.	TRBJ2-7	TGTGCCAGCAGCTTAGACCCAGCGGTGGCCTACGAGCAGTACTTC	CASSLDPAVAYEQYF
.	TRBV11-3	TRBD1	TRBJ2-7	TGTGCCAGCAGCTTTGGACAGGCCTCGGACGAGCAGTACTTC	CASSFGQASDEQYF
.	TRBV6-5	.	TRBJ2-1	TGTGCCAGCACCGCCAGGCGGGGCCATGAGCAGTTCTTC	CASTARRGHEQFF
.	TRBV6-5	.	TRBJ2-7	TGTGCCAGCACCGGAGGGAAGGGGAACTCCTACGAGCAGTACTTC	CASTGGKGNSYEQYF
.	TRBV28	TRBD1	TRBJ1-2	TGTGCCAGCTCGACAGGGGTCGGCGGCTACACCTTC	CASSTGVGGYTF
.	TRBV6-5	.	TRBJ2-7	TGTGCCAGCACTCGGCAGGGAGAGCAGTACTTC	CASTRQGEQYF
.	TRBV28	.	TRBJ1-6	TGTGCCAGCAGCCCTCTTGGAGATTCACCCCTCCACTTT	CASSPLGDSPLHF
many	TRBV29-1	.	TRBJ2-6	TGCAGCGTTGACACAGGGTCTGGGGCCAACGTCCTGACTTTC	CSVDTGSGANVLTF
.	TRBV5-8	.	TRBJ1-4	TGTGCCAGCAGCCTGACGGGTGGGGCCCCGCCAACTAATGAAAAACTGTTTTTT	CASSLTGGAPPTNEKLFF
.	TRBV18	.	TRBJ1-4	TGTGCCAGCTCACAGTTGGGCCGGGAAGAAAAACTGTTTTTT	CASSQLGREEKLFF
.	TRBV5-4	.	TRBJ1-1	TGTGCCAGCAGCTCAGGATGGGTCAACACTGAAGCTTTCTTT	CASSSGWVNTEAFF
.	TRBV3-1/TRBV3-2	TRBD2	TRBJ2-3	TGTGCCAGCAGCCCGGGGGCTAGCGGGTTCGGCACAGATACGCAGTATTTT	CASSPGASGFGTDTQYF
once	TRBV5-1	TRBD2	TRBJ2-1	TGCGCCAGCAGCTTGTCCCCCCTAGCGGGAGCCACCAATGAGCAGTTCTTC	CASSLSPLAGATNEQFF
.	TRBV3-1/TRBV3-2	TRBD1	TRBJ1-2	TGTGCCAGCAGCCTCCGGGACAGGGGGTTGGGCTATGGCTACACCTTC	CASSLRDRGLGYGYTF
.	TRBV29-1	.	TRBJ2-1	TGCAGCGTTGTCGGACTTACCGCAGCGGCCCAACGGGAGTTCTTC	CSVVGLTAAAQREFF
.	TRBV2	TRBD1	TRBJ1-5	TGTGCCAGCGGTTCACAGGGACAGGGGACGAATCAGCCCCAGCATTTT	CASGSQGQGTNQPQHF
.	TRBV28	TRBD2	TRBJ2-7	TGTGCCAGCAGTCCACACACTAGCGGGAGCTACGAGCAGTACTTC	CASSPHTSGSYEQYF
.	TRBV15	TRBD1	TRBJ2-5	TGTGCCACCAGCAGAGGTGGGGACAGGGTTCAAGAGACCCAGTACTTC	CATSRGGDRVQETQYF
.	TRBV15	.	TRBJ2-1	TGTGCCACCAGCAGAGACAGGGGAACTTACAATGAGCAGTTCTTC	CATSRDRGTYNEQFF
few	TRBV29-1	TRBD2	TRBJ2-1	TGCAGCGTTTCCCCTCTAGCGGGAGGTGCCAATGAGCAGTTCTTC	CSVSPLAGGANEQFF
.	TRBV25-1	TRBD2	TRBJ2-5	TGTGCCAGCAGTGTGCCCCGGGGGGTAGAGACCCAGTACTTC	CASSVPRGVETQYF
.	TRBV10-3	.	TRBJ2-2	TGTGCCACCAAACTTTATATGGGAGTGGTGGACACCGGGGAGCTGTTTTTT	CATKLYMGVVDTGELFF
once	TRBV18	.	TRBJ2-1	TGTGCCAGCTCACCACCGCTGGACAGTTACAATGAGCAGTTCTTC	CASSPPLDSYNEQFF
.	TRBV28	.	TRBJ1-6	TGTGCCAGCACCCCCGGGGGGCCCTATAATTCACCCCTCCACTTT	CASTPGGPYNSPLHF
.	TRBV18	.	TRBJ1-2	TGTGCCAGCTCACCCTCCGGACTTAACTATGGCTACACCTTC	CASSPSGLNYGYTF
.	TRBV5-1	.	TRBJ2-4	TGCGCCAGCAGCTTGGGCGGCGCGCAGAACATTCAGTACTTC	CASSLGGAQNIQYF
.	TRBV28	.	TRBJ1-1	TGTGCCAGCAGTTTAGGGCTCTCCGAGGCGGGCACTGAAGCTTTCTTT	CASSLGLSEAGTEAFF
once	TRBV11-3	.	TRBJ2-7	TGTGCCAGCAGCTTAGACGGGAACTACGAGCAGTACTTC	CASSLDGNYEQYF
.	TRBV5-1	TRBD1	TRBJ1-5	TGCGCCAGCAGCTTGGGGACAGGAAAAGATCGGCCCCAGCATTTT	CASSLGTGKDRPQHF
.	TRBV5-6	TRBD1	TRBJ1-4	TGTGCCAGCAGCACCGGGACAGGGGGCCTTGATGAAAAACTGTTTTTT	CASSTGTGGLDEKLFF
once	TRBV2	TRBD1	TRBJ1-1	TGTGCCAGCAGGGGATCCACAGGGGGCGTCGAAGCTTTCTTT	CASRGSTGGVEAFF
.	TRBV6-4	.	TRBJ2-1	TGTGCCAGCAGTGACTCTCGAGGGAGTGGGTCCTACAATGAGCAGTTCTTC	CASSDSRGSGSYNEQFF